This T cell receptor (beta chain) was observed in a study of blood T cell repertoires in COVID-19. Looking at the study overall: Sites across the United States, Italy and Spain contributed samples from acute and convalescent COVID-19. Sources were T cells, B-cell-depleted T cells, or PBMCs; the material itself was cDNA or gDNA.

Per the original methods: Scientists estimated how many nucleated cells there were by amplifying reference gene primers. This table comes from immunoSEQ multiplex PCR, and its TCRdb copy is limited to in-frame clones, with some not included. V, J and clone size were drawn from that table, and D and trimming were deduced from the DNA. The sample holds 90,000 or so clones, approximately 88% seen once. The V end lost 2 bases, the J end lost 7 bases, and 10 bases lay between the germline ends. The V gene's germline CDR1 is SGHRS and CDR2 YFSETQ. The CDR3 extends over 13 amino acids. V and J are TRBV5-1 and TRBJ2-1, with D possibly being TRBD1 (5 bases). This TCR was recovered from a man between 60 and 75 years old with acute or convalescent COVID-19. The sample consisted of peripheral blood. For the CDR3, the DNA is TGCGCCAGCAGCTTAACAGGAATGAATGAGCAGTTCTTC. Encoded protein: CASSLTGMNEQFF.